This T cell receptor beta chain was found in a study of T cell responses to AZD1222 COVID-19 vaccine (dated by TCRdb to about 2021). Background on the whole study: A total of approximately 250 trial participants underwent TCR sequencing, of whom 200 to 220 had received two doses of AZD1222 and around 25 had received two doses of the MenACWY control vaccine. Enrollment into the trials was organized by age into subgroups of 18-55, 56-69 and 70-plus years, and those subgroups contained roughly 150, 30 and 60 TCR-sequenced participants, respectively.

Study-level results and caveats: Participants were mostly white British and included more females than males, and it was suggested by the authors that clonal diversity may have been underestimated. Reportedly, close to half of the unique spike-specific TCRs recognized epitopes lying outside the regions that are mutated in the B.1.351 and B.1.1.7 variants. Because no day 14 peak-response samples were available, repertoires were characterized only after the peak T cell response. The vaccine-associated CD4 TCRs covered the entire spike protein, and the dominant responses fell in regions 160-218 and 743-854. After two AZD1222 doses, both the breadth and the depth of spike-specific TCRs were significantly higher than at day 0 and than in MenACWY recipients. Conclusions about previously exposed vaccinees are limited, since just 6 or 7 AZD1222 recipients were seropositive for SARS-CoV-2 at baseline. The 56-69-year group was small, and its depth increase did not reach significance, likely because of low power.

The CDR3 regions of human TCRbeta chains were analyzed by immunosequencing. The study's processing was this. Repertoire TCRs were matched against a reference library of SARS-CoV-2-specific TCRs generated with the MIRA antigen-specificity platform. Breadth was defined as the fraction of unique TCRs that were SARS-CoV-2-associated. Depth was defined as the fraction of total T cells that were SARS-CoV-2-associated. Using the MIRA data, each spike-specific TCR was mapped to the spike region that the TCR reacts to and placed in a CD4 or CD8 class. Log10-transformed breadth and depth values were compared by one-way ANOVA with Sidak's multiple comparisons tests. TCRdb carries this immuneACCESS record with in-frame sequences only. Its versions omit some clonotypes, under half of them owing to an unresolved V gene in the studies checked, with the rest unexplained. Clone size and V and J calls were adopted from that table, with D and trimming inferred from the DNA. The sample table lists around 180,000 clones, 85% to 90% of them with a count of one. Clones ranked in the top ten supply 2.5% to 3% of the sample.

Remarks on this clone: The antigen this receptor binds is unknown. No qualities accompany the bases; no much larger clone lies one base away.

Relative to germline, V is 3 bases shorter and J is 9 bases shorter, with 15 bases between their ends. From the cysteine up to the phenylalanine, the CDR3 has a length of 14 residues. CDR3 DNA is the only sequence kept; it has 42 bases, read in frame from the first base. CDR1 and CDR2 (MNHEY, SVGEGT) derive from the germline V gene. Read against the paper, the sample's time point label means: baseline before first vaccination. Taken with the paper, the label for treatment or condition translates to: meningococcal conjugate vaccine given as trial control. The vaccinee samples were drawn from two UK trials, COV001 and COV002, one of which was a single-blind randomized controlled phase 2/3 trial testing AZD1222 (ChAdOx1 nCoV-19) in healthy adults. For TCRbeta chain sequencing, PBMC samples were collected from trial participants at day 0 and at day 28 after the second dose.

Recombination connected TRBV6-2 or TRBV6-3 to TRBJ1-5, with TRBD1 as a weak D call on 5 bases. The receptor was isolated from an adult in good health. The sample consisted of peripheral blood, taken on day 0 of MenACWY control vaccination. The encoded CDR3 is CASSYFLGTGPQHF. DNA sequence: TGTGCCAGCAGTTATTTCCTGGGGACGGGGCCCCAGCATTTT.